The 17 T cell receptor beta chains below come from one sample, sequenced in a study of long-term antiretroviral therapy in people with HIV. Researchers report immunoSEQ v3.0 was run at survey level. Only in-frame clones appear in the TCRdb table, and some are missing; sequencing was by immunoSEQ multiplex PCR. The sample lists more than 15,000 clones, approximately 75% seen once, with about 8.2% in the top ten. Source: unsorted PBMCs, taken 0.3 years after starting antiretroviral therapy. The receptors come from a man between 18 and 29 years old with HIV.

The chain uses TRBV6-5 and TRBJ2-5, with 9 nucleotides matching TRBD1. This CDR3 spans 14 amino acids. CDR1 MNHEY and CDR2 SVGAGI come from the germline V gene. The trim removed 3 bases at V and 5 bases at J, leaving 4 bases unmatched. The CDR3 sequence is CASSYPTGGETQYF. CDR3 in DNA: TGTGCCAGCAGTTATCCGACAGGGGGGGAGACCCAGTACTTC.

The chain combines TRBV7-6 with TRBJ1-6, with D possibly matching TRBD1 (5 bases). The germline CDR1 and CDR2 sequences are SGHVS and FNYEAQ. This CDR3 spans 15 amino acids. Trimming shortened V by 5 bases and J by 7 bases, and 15 bases separated the two germline ends. Here the CDR3 DNA reads TGTGCCAGCAGCCCCCGGGTCGGACAAAATTCACCCCTCCACTTT. This gives the protein CASSPRVGQNSPLHF.

The rearrangement joins TRBV6-5 to TRBJ2-7, with D perhaps TRBD1 or TRBD2 (5 bases each). Per the germline V gene, CDR1 is MNHEY and CDR2 is SVGAGI. Deletions cut 0 bases from V and 2 bases from J, with 14 bases between. The CDR3 totals 16 residues. CDR3 protein: CASSYSRGALTYEQYF. The CDR3 nucleotides are TGTGCCAGCAGTTACTCGAGGGGAGCGTTAACCTACGAGCAGTACTTC.

The V call is TRBV7-8, the J call TRBJ2-1; a weak D match, TRBD2 (6 bases). This CDR3 spans 16 amino acids. CDR1 and CDR2 (germline): SGHVS, FQNEAQ. Trimming took 5 bases from V and 1 from J, leaving 15 bases between them. The CDR3 is CASSPENGGSYNEQFF. The CDR3 nucleotides are TGTGCCAGCAGCCCAGAGAATGGAGGGTCCTACAATGAGCAGTTCTTC.

This chain links TRBV9 with TRBJ1-6; D call uncertain. This CDR3 has 14 residues. Trimming left V 0 bases short and J 10 bases short, with 11 bases between. In germline, CDR1 is SGDLS, CDR2 YYNGEE. CDR3 DNA sequence: TGTGCCAGCAGCGTAGGGGATTACGGCTCACCCCTCCACTTT. Its protein product is CASSVGDYGSPLHF.

A single count supports this clone. The chain links TRBV19 to TRBJ2-1; tentative D call: TRBD2 (5 bases). Germline CDR1 LNHDA, CDR2 SQIVND (reference sequence). Trimming pared 3 bases from V and 0 bases from J, leaving 9 bases between. The CDR3 is 15 amino acids. The CDR3 region is CASSIGLNSYNEQFF. CDR3 coding DNA: TGTGCCAGTAGTATCGGACTGAACTCCTACAATGAGCAGTTCTTC.

This sequence joins TRBV4-1 and TRBJ1-1; D possibly corresponds to TRBD1 (5 bases). CDR3 length: 14 residues. CDR1 and CDR2 from the germline V gene are MGHRA and YSYEKL. V lost 11 bases, J lost 4 bases, and 20 bases lay in between. The DNA of the CDR3 is TGCGCCTCCCGGGCCCCATACGGGGCCACTGAAGCTTTCTTT. Encoded protein: CASRAPYGATEAFF.

CDR3 loop: CASSLVGEGTQQYF. As DNA, the CDR3 is TGTGCCAGCAGTTTAGTGGGCGAGGGGACCCAGCAGTATTTT. The chain links TRBV27 to TRBJ2-3; D tentatively reads TRBD1 or TRBD2 (5 bases each). The CDR3 has 14 amino acids. Germline V CDR1 and CDR2: MNHEY, SMNVEV (reference sequence). Trimming took off 2 bases at V and 11 bases at J, with 17 bases between the two ends.

The gene calls are TRBV6-1 and TRBJ2-7; 9 nucleotides align to TRBD1. The V gene end was trimmed by 1 base and the J gene end by 0 bases; junction bases not matched to a gene: 10. The length of the CDR3 is 18 residues. CDR1 is MNHNS, CDR2 SASEGT, per germline. The CDR3: CASSEGIGTGWGSYEQYV. As DNA, the CDR3 is TGTGCCAGCAGTGAAGGTATCGGGACAGGGTGGGGCTCCTACGAGCAGTACGTC.

The rearrangement links TRBV7-3 to TRBJ2-1, with D perhaps TRBD2 (5 bases). CDR3 length equals 12 residues. Germline V gene lookup returns CDR1 SGHTA and CDR2 FQGTGA. V lost 4 bases and J lost 8, with 9 bases in between. In DNA, the CDR3 is TGTGCCAGCAGCTCGACGGGGTATGAGCAGTTCTTC. Translated, it gives CASSSTGYEQFF.

J is TRBJ1-4 and V is TRBV19; D perhaps matches TRBD1 (5 bases). There are 11 residues in the CDR3. The germline CDR1 and CDR2 sequences are LNHDA and SQIVND (reference sequence). V lost 5 bases to trimming and J lost 15 bases, with 13 bases between them. CDR3 sequence reads: CASSSRDGLFF. In DNA form, the CDR3 reads TGTGCCAGTAGTTCGCGGGACGGGTTGTTTTTT.

The chain is built from TRBV19 and TRBJ2-1, with D uncertain. Germline V gene lookup returns CDR1 LNHDA and CDR2 SQIVND (reference sequence). This CDR3 region has 12 residues. Trimming took 1 base from V and 7 from J, leaving 5 bases between them. Here the CDR3 reads CASSIGLNEQFF. DNA for the CDR3: TGTGCCAGTAGTATAGGCCTTAATGAGCAGTTCTTC.

V and J are TRBV5-1 and TRBJ2-3; TRBD2 aligns across 9 bases. This CDR3 has 16 amino acids. Germline loops: CDR1 SGHRS, CDR2 YFSETQ. The J segment lost 2 bases and the V segment lost 2 bases, leaving 6 bases of the junction unmatched. This CDR3 is CASSFGLAGTTDTQYF. The CDR3 DNA follows: TGCGCCAGCAGCTTCGGTCTAGCGGGGACCACAGATACGCAGTATTTT.

This clone came up once. V is TRBV19 and J is TRBJ1-5; D remains unclear. CDR1 and CDR2 (germline): LNHDA, SQIVND (reference sequence). The CDR3 has 15 residues. Deletions cut 8 bases from V and 10 bases from J, with 24 bases between. CDR3 protein: CASRSTTTGIIPQHF. CDR3 sequence (DNA): TGTGCCAGTCGTTCAACCACCACCGGCATTATCCCCCAGCATTTT.

This chain connects TRBV2 to TRBJ2-5, with 16 positions matching TRBD2. Unmatched junction bases numbered 0, after V lost 3 bases and J lost 5 bases. This CDR3 has 15 residues. Germline-derived CDR1 and CDR2 are SNHLY and FYNNEI. Here the CDR3 DNA reads TGTGCCAGCAGTGAGGGACTAGCGGGAGGGGAGACCCAGTACTTC. It specifies CASSEGLAGGETQYF.

This clone was counted between two and nine times. V gene TRBV25-1 combines with J gene TRBJ1-2; 7 bases map to TRBD1. Germline CDR1 reads MGHDK; CDR2 reads SYGVNS. CDR3 length: 13 residues. After removal of 4 bases from V and 5 bases from J, the junction contained 4 bases not matched to a gene. The CDR3 spells CASSAWDSYGYTF. The CDR3 coding sequence is TGTGCCAGCAGTGCCTGGGACAGTTATGGCTACACCTTC.

This sequence joins TRBV30 and TRBJ2-3; 10 bases are shared with TRBD2. V dropped 3 bases and J dropped 3; count of bases not matched to a gene: 6. The germline CDR1 and CDR2 sequences are GTSNPN and SVGIG (reference sequence). The CDR3 consists of 15 residues. In DNA, the CDR3 is TGTGCCTGGAGCGCTCTAGCGGGGGAAACAGATACGCAGTATTTT. Residues: CAWSALAGETDTQYF.